The T cell receptor beta chain under discussion was sequenced for a study of blood T cell repertoires in COVID-19. CDR3 length: 15 residues. Germline V gene data show CDR1 as GTSNPN and CDR2 as SVGIG (reference sequence). The V and J ends lost 0 bases and 5 bases respectively, with 14 bases between them. Clones were sequenced by immunoSEQ multiplex PCR, and TCRdb holds only the in-frame ones, with some missing. The repertoire has more than 95,000 clones, 75% to 95% of them found once; the top ten carry 6%. Sequencing was done on a sample of peripheral blood. The rearrangement joins TRBV30 to TRBJ2-4, with D tentatively TRBD2 (5 bases). This clonotype was sampled from a human donor in a cohort sampled during active COVID-19. CDR3 nucleotide sequence: TGTGCCTGGAGTGTACCCGGGATAAGGGAAAACATTCAGTACTTC. Its translation is CAWSVPGIRENIQYF. The whole variable domain, filled in from reference TRBV30 and TRBJ2-4, reads SQTIHQWPATLVQPVGSPLSLECTVEGTSNPNLYWYRQAAGRGLQLLFYSVGIGQISSEVPQNLSASRPQDRQFILSSKKLLLSDSGFYLCAWSVPGIRENIQYFGAGTRLSVL.